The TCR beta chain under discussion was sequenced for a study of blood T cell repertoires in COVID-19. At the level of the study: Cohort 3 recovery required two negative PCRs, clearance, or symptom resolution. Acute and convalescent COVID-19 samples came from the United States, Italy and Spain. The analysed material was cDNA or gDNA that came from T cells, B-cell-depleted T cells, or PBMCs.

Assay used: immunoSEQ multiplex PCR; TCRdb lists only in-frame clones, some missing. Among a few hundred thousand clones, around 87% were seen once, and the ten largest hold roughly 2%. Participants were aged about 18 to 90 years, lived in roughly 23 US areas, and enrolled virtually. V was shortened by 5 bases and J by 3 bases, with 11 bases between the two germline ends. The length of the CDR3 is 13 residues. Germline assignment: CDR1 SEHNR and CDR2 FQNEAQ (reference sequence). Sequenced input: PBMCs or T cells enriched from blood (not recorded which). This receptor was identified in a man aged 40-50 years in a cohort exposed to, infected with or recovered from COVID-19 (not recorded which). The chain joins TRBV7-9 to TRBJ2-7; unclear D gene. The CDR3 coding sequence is TGTGCCAGCAGCCCCCAGGCTGACTACGAGCAGTACTTC. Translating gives CASSPQADYEQYF.